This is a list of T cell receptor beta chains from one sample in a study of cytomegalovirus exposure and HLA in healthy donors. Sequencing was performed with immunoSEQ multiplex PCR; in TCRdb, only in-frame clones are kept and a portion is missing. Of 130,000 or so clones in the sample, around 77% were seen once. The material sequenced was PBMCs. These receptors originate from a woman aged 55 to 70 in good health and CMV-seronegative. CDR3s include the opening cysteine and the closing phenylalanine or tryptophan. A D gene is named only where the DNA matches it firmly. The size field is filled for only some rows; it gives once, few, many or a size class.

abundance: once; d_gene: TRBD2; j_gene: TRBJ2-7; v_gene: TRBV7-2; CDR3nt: TGTGCCAGCAGCCTGGGACTACTTTCTGGCGAGCAGTACTTC; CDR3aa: CASSLGLLSGEQYF
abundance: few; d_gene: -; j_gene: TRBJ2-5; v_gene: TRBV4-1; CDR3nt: TGCGCCAGCAGCCCTACGTGGGGAGAGGACCAAGAGACCCAGTACTTC; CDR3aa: CASSPTWGEDQETQYF
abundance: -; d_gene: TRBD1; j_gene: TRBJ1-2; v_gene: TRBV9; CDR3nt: TGTGCCAGCAGCGTGACAGGGGATTTGCGTGGTGGCTACACCTTC; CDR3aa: CASSVTGDLRGGYTF
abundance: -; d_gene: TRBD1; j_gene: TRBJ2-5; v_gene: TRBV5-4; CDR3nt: TGTGCCAGCAGCTTACACCAGGGGGAAGAGACCCAGTACTTC; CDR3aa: CASSLHQGEETQYF
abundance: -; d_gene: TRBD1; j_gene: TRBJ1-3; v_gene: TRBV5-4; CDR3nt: TGTGCCAGCAGCCCGGGACAGGCGATCTCTGGAAACACCATATATTTT; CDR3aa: CASSPGQAISGNTIYF
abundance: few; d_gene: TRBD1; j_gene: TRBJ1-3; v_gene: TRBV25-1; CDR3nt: TGTGCCAGCAGCGGACAGGGCTTGCCTGGAAACACCATATATTTT; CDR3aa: CASSGQGLPGNTIYF
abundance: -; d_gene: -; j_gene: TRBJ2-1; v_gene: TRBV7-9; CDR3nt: TGTGCCAGCAGCTTGGAGCTTAATTACAATGAGCAGTTCTTC; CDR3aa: CASSLELNYNEQFF
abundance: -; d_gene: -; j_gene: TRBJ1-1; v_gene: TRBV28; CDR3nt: TGTGCCAGCAGCCGTAACGGCCTAGGACAGGCTTTCTTT; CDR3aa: CASSRNGLGQAFF
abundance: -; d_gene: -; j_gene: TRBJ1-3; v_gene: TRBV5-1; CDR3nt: TGCGCCAGCAGCTACGGACAGAACTCTGGAAACACCATATATTTT; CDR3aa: CASSYGQNSGNTIYF
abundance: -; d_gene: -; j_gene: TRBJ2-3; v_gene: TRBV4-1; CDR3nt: TGCGCCAGCAGCCAACAGGGGAGAAGCGGCACAGATACGCAGTATTTT; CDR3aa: CASSQQGRSGTDTQYF
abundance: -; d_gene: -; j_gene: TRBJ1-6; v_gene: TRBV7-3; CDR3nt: TGTGCCAGCAGCGCAGACAGGTTTTCACCCCTCCACTTT; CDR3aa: CASSADRFSPLHF
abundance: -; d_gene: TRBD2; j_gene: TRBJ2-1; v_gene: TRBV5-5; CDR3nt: TGTGCCAGCAGCTCGGAGGGAAGCGGGAGGTGGGGGAACAATGAGCAGTTCTTC; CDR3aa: CASSSEGSGRWGNNEQFF
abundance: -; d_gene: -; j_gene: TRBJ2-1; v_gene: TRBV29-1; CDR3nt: TGCAGCGTGTACGGGACTGGTAAAATAAAATACAATGAGCAGTTCTTC; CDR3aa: CSVYGTGKIKYNEQFF
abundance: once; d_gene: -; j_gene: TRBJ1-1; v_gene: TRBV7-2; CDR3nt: TGTGCCAGCCGACCGGACAGATATGAGGGCACTGAAGCTTTCTTT; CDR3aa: CASRPDRYEGTEAFF
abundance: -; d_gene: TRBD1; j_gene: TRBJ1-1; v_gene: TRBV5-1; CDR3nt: TGCGCCAGCAGCCCCCAACAGGGGGCGATCGCTGAAGCTTTCTTT; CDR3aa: CASSPQQGAIAEAFF
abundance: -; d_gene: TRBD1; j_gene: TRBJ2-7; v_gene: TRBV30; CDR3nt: TGTGCCTTCTATACCGGGACAGGGCGTTACGAGCAGTACTTC; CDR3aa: CAFYTGTGRYEQYF